The rows below give T cell receptor beta chains drawn from one sample of a study of siplizumab effects on memory and regulatory T cells. Sequencing was performed with immunoSEQ multiplex PCR; in TCRdb, only in-frame clones are kept and a portion is missing. The profile shows roughly 92,000 clones, roughly 94% of them singletons. Input material: non-Treg CD4+ T cells sorted from blood. These receptors originate from a human donor in good health. Each CDR3 is given with its conserved first and last residue.

TRBV30	TRBJ2-5	13	CAWSVRVRETQYF
TRBV10-3	TRBJ2-3	15	CAISGVAGGPDTQYF
TRBV5-4	TRBJ2-5	15	CASSLRTGGAETQYF
TRBV7-9	TRBJ1-1	17	CASSPRTGGVTSPEAFF
TRBV2	TRBJ1-1	13	CASRRDRGTEAFF
TRBV18	TRBJ2-3	17	CASSRATGATSTDTQYF
TRBV9	TRBJ2-2	15	CASSVVASNTGELFF
TRBV28	TRBJ1-2	12	CASRKGAYGYTF
TRBV5-1	TRBJ1-6	15	CASRLQGSYNSPLHF
TRBV5-1	TRBJ2-7	18	CASSLGPSGGSIVYEQYF
TRBV4-3	TRBJ1-1	13	CASSQELNTEAFF
TRBV7-8	TRBJ2-5	20	CASSLVLRVGQRGRVETQYF
TRBV9	TRBJ1-3	16	CASSVGPERIGNTIYF
TRBV7-9	TRBJ1-3	14	CASSLAVSGNTIYF
TRBV7-9	TRBJ2-2	13	CASSPLGQGELFF
TRBV5-6	TRBJ2-7	15	CASSPLGQGFSEQYF
TRBV5-1	TRBJ1-1	15	CASSGIQGASTEAFF
TRBV27	TRBJ1-1	14	CASTRTGPATEAFF
TRBV13	TRBJ2-2	18	CASSLDSWLAGEVGELFF
TRBV6-1	TRBJ2-1	15	CASLEDSLFYNEQFF
TRBV10-3	TRBJ1-1	13	CAGAGPGSTEAFF
TRBV6-5	TRBJ1-5	16	CASSNSRITGVQPQHF
TRBV27	TRBJ1-1	15	CASSPDRGSYSEAFF
TRBV27	TRBJ2-7	15	CASSPRGLASDEQYF
TRBV18	TRBJ1-2	15	CASSPRGQGINGYTF
TRBV27	TRBJ2-1	11	CASTFYNEQFF